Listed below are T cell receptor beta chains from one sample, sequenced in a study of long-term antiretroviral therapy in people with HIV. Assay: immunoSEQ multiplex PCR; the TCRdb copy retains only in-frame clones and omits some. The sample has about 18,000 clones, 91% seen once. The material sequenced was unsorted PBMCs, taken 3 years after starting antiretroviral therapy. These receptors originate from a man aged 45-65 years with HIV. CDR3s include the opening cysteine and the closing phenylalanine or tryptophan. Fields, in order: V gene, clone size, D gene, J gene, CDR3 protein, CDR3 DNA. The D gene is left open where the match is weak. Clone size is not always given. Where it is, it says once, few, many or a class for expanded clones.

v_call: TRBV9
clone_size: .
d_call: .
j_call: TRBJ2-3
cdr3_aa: CASSAQGSTDTQYF
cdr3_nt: TGTGCCAGCAGCGCCCAGGGAAGCACAGATACGCAGTATTTT

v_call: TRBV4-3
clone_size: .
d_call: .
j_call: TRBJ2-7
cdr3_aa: CASSQEKSGTYEQYF
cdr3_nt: TGCGCCAGCAGCCAAGAAAAAAGCGGCACCTACGAGCAGTACTTC

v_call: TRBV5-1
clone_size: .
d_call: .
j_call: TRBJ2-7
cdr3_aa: CASSSWDGHYEQYF
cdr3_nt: TGCGCCAGCAGCAGCTGGGACGGACACTACGAGCAGTACTTC

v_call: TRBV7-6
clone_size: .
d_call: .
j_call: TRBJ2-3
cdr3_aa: CASAVGTRISTDTQYF
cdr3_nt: TGTGCCAGCGCTGTCGGGACAAGGATTTCCACAGATACGCAGTATTTT

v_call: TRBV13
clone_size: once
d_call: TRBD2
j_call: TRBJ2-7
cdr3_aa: CASSPGTSGGYEQYF
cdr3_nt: TGTGCCAGCAGCCCCGGGACTAGCGGGGGGTACGAGCAGTACTTC

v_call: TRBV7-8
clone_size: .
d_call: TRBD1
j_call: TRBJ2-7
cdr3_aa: CASSIQGARYEQYF
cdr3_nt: TGTGCCAGCAGCATACAGGGGGCGCGCTACGAGCAGTACTTC

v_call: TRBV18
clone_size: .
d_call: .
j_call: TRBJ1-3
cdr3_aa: CASSPPAGAGSGNTIYF
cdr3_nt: TGTGCCAGCTCACCCCCGGCGGGGGCCGGCTCTGGAAACACCATATATTTT

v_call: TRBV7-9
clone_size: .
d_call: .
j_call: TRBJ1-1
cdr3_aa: CASSLAGQVNTEAFF
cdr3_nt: TGTGCCAGCAGCTTAGCTGGGCAGGTGAACACTGAAGCTTTCTTT

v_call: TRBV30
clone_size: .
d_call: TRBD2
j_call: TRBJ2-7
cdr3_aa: CAWVSGGPTYEQYF
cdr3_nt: TGTGCCTGGGTTAGCGGGGGGCCAACCTACGAGCAGTACTTC

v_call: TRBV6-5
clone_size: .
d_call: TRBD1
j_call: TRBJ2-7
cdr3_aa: CASSYGQGFEQYF
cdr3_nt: TGTGCCAGCAGTTATGGACAGGGGTTCGAGCAGTACTTC

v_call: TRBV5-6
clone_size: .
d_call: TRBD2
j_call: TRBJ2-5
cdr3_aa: CASSLVPGLAGGRETQYF
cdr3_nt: TGTGCCAGCAGCTTGGTCCCCGGACTAGCGGGGGGGCGAGAGACCCAGTACTTC

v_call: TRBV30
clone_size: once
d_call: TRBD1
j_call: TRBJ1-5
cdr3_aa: CAWSTGTGYSNQPQHF
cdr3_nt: TGTGCCTGGAGTACCGGGACAGGCTATAGCAATCAGCCCCAGCATTTT

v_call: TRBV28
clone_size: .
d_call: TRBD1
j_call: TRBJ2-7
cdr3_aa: CASSSGAGTGAYEQYF
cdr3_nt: TGTGCCAGCAGTTCCGGGGCAGGGACAGGGGCATACGAGCAGTACTTC

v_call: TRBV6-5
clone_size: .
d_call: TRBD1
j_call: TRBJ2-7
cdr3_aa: CASSYSGGLSSYEQYF
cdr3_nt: TGTGCCAGCAGTTACTCAGGGGGCCTAAGCTCCTACGAGCAGTACTTC